This record concerns one T cell receptor (beta chain) sequence. Together with CD45RO+ cells, CCR7-negative CD45RA+ TemRA cells were included in CD8 memory. Genomic DNA per cell subset filled all wells of several immunoSEQ plates. Replicate PCRs for sorted subsets used approximately 190 ng DNA; this equaled 25,000 to 30,000 T cell genomes. Method: immunoSEQ multiplex PCR; TCRdb's copy keeps in-frame clones and lacks some. The data hold over 300,000 clones, with about nine tenths observed a single time. The entry originates in a study of shared clonotypes between healthy human individuals. This clonotype was sampled from a man in his late teens or twenties in good health. The sample was memory CD8+ T cells sorted from blood. Subset of the sample: CD45RO+ cells pooled with CCR7-negative TemRA cells.

This chain's CDR3 is CASSLAGQQYGYTF. CDR3 DNA sequence: TGTGCCAGCAGTTTAGCGGGACAGCAGTATGGCTACACCTTC. V gene TRBV27 combines with J gene TRBJ1-2; 7 positions match TRBD1. The CDR3 contains 14 residues. J gave up 5 bases and V 2 bases, and 5 bases lay outside the gene matches. Per germline, CDR1 MNHEY and CDR2 SMNVEV (reference sequence).